Listed below are T cell receptor beta chains from one sample, sequenced in a study of blood T cell repertoires in COVID-19. The method was immunoSEQ multiplex PCR; TCRdb's version includes in-frame clones alone and lacks a portion of them. The sample holds some 170,000 clones, approximately 86% seen once. Sequencing input: peripheral blood. These receptors were taken from a woman between 45 and 60 years old with acute or convalescent COVID-19. The CDR3 runs from the conserved cysteine through the conserved F or W. The D gene is left open where the match is weak. Not every row has a clone size; where given, it reads once, few, many or a size class.

j_gene | d_gene | abundance | v_gene | CDR3aa | CDR3nt
TRBJ1-4 | NA | NA | TRBV5-1 | CASSLGQGLEKLFF | TGCGCCAGCAGCTTGGGGCAGGGGCTCGAAAAACTGTTTTTT
TRBJ2-4 | NA | NA | TRBV7-9 | CASSPRLPGDPAKNIQYF | TGTGCCAGCAGCCCCCGCCTCCCAGGGGACCCAGCCAAAAACATTCAGTACTTC
TRBJ2-5 | TRBD2 | NA | TRBV6-2/TRBV6-3 | CASSYAASGRTQETQYF | TGTGCCAGCAGTTACGCGGCTAGCGGGAGGACCCAAGAGACCCAGTACTTC
TRBJ2-5 | NA | NA | TRBV19 | CASSIVGGETQYF | TGTGCCAGTAGTATTGTTGGCGGGGAGACCCAGTACTTC
TRBJ1-1 | NA | NA | TRBV19 | CASSIGGAEAFF | TGTGCCAGTAGTATCGGTGGAGCTGAAGCTTTCTTT
TRBJ1-1 | TRBD1 | NA | TRBV12-3/TRBV12-4 | CASSFEGATEAFF | TGTGCCAGCAGTTTTGAGGGGGCCACTGAAGCTTTCTTT
TRBJ2-4 | NA | NA | TRBV12-5 | CASGLAPGVKNIQYF | TGTGCTAGTGGTTTGGCCCCCGGGGTCAAAAACATTCAGTACTTC
TRBJ1-1 | NA | NA | TRBV5-6 | CASSLGQTMNTEAFF | TGTGCCAGCAGCTTGGGCCAGACTATGAACACTGAAGCTTTCTTT
TRBJ1-1 | NA | NA | TRBV5-4 | CASSLDTMNTEAFF | TGTGCCAGCAGCTTGGACACCATGAACACTGAAGCTTTCTTT
TRBJ1-2 | NA | NA | TRBV12-3/TRBV12-4 | CASSRSGYGYTF | TGTGCCAGCAGCCGGTCCGGCTATGGCTACACCTTC
TRBJ2-2 | NA | once | TRBV30 | CAGGGPVGTGELFF | TGTGCCGGAGGTGGGCCGGTTGGCACCGGGGAGCTGTTTTTT
TRBJ2-7 | NA | NA | TRBV19 | CASSLRRTYEQYF | TGTGCCAGTAGTCTCCGACGGACTTACGAGCAGTACTTC
TRBJ2-7 | NA | few | TRBV4-1 | CASSQDVLDFEQYF | TGCGCCAGCAGCCAAGACGTCCTAGATTTCGAGCAGTACTTC
TRBJ2-7 | TRBD1 | NA | TRBV7-9 | CASGHRGLVNEQYF | TGTGCCAGCGGACACAGGGGGCTTGTAAACGAGCAGTACTTC
TRBJ1-1 | NA | NA | TRBV6-2/TRBV6-3 | CASSPQGGGTEAFF | TGTGCCAGCAGTCCACAGGGTGGAGGCACTGAAGCTTTCTTT
TRBJ2-3 | TRBD1 | NA | TRBV6-5 | CAVERRGHTDTQYF | TGTGCCGTCGAAAGAAGGGGGCATACAGATACGCAGTATTTT
TRBJ1-2 | NA | NA | TRBV7-2 | CASSLVGQGAF | NA
TRBJ2-7 | NA | NA | TRBV12-2 | CASRPHGRECFYEQYF | TGTGCAAGTCGCCCACACGGGCGGGAGTGCTTCTACGAGCAGTACTTC
TRBJ2-5 | TRBD2 | NA | TRBV11-2 | CASSLGSFRLAGGETQYF | TGTGCCAGCAGCTTAGGTAGTTTTAGACTAGCGGGAGGAGAGACCCAGTACTTC
TRBJ1-2 | NA | NA | TRBV30 | CAWSLNSPLLGYTF | TGTGCCTGGAGTCTGAACTCGCCTTTGTTAGGCTACACCTTC
TRBJ2-2 | TRBD1 | few | TRBV10-1 | CASSDPPGGRNTGELFF | TGCGCCAGCAGTGACCCCCCAGGGGGCAGGAACACCGGGGAGCTGTTTTTT
TRBJ2-3 | NA | NA | TRBV9 | CASSGPLSTDTQYF | TGTGCCAGCAGCGGGCCTTTGAGCACAGATACGCAGTATTTT
TRBJ1-2 | TRBD1 | NA | TRBV5-1 | CASSFSGTGLTNYGYTF | TGCGCCAGCAGCTTCTCCGGGACAGGGCTAACTAACTATGGCTACACCTTC
TRBJ1-5 | TRBD1 | few | TRBV6-2/TRBV6-3 | CASSLGQPQPQHF | TGTGCCAGCAGTTTGGGACAGCCCCAGCCCCAGCATTTT
TRBJ1-1 | TRBD1 | NA | TRBV5-1 | CASSLTGDAEAFF | TGCGCCAGCAGCCTTACAGGGGATGCTGAAGCTTTCTTT
TRBJ1-1 | NA | NA | TRBV6-5 | CASSYTPTVAAFF | TGTGCCAGCAGTTACACCCCGACAGTGGCAGCTTTCTTT
TRBJ1-2 | NA | NA | TRBV6-2/TRBV6-3 | CASSGQRYGYTF | TGTGCCAGCAGTGGACAGCGTTATGGCTACACCTTC